This TCR beta chain stems from a study of T cells in Graves' hyperthyroidism and ophthalmopathy. It was RNA transcripts that yielded the amplified TCR beta CDR3 regions. The HTBI primer set was used in a first-round RT-PCR of the TCR CDR3. One entry per CDR3 protein, called by TCRdb with MiXCR from the multiplex PCR reads. The table shows about 640,000 distinct CDR3 sequences, with 20% occurring only once. On this clonotype: Its target is unknown.

V dropped 1 base and J dropped 5 bases, with 8 bases sitting between them. The CDR3 is 13 residues long. The germline gives CDR1 SGHVS, CDR2 FNYEAQ. Findings of the study overall: Among thyroid clonotypes expanded above 0.001, most also appeared in blood.

Sequencing was done on a sample of blood. V is TRBV7-6 and J is TRBJ1-1; no definite D call. The sequence derives from a man aged 25-45 years with Graves' ophthalmopathy. This CDR3 is CASSLDVQTEAFF. The CDR3, as DNA: TGTGCCAGCAGCTTAGATGTCCAAACTGAAGCTTTCTTT. Full variable domain (outside the CDR3, taken from reference TRBV7-6 and TRBJ1-1): GAGVSQSPRYKVTKRGQDVALRCDPISGHVSLYWYRQALGQGPEFLTYFNYEAQQDKSGLPNDRFSAERPEGSISTLTIQRTEQRDSAMYRCASSLDVQTEAFFGQGTRLTVV.